A selection of T cell receptor beta chains follows, all from one sample in a study of shared clonotypes between healthy human individuals. Clones were read by immunoSEQ multiplex PCR, and TCRdb kept only the in-frame ones, dropping some. The data contain 950,000 to 1,100,000 clones, more than 60% of them singletons. Material: memory CD4+ T cells sorted from blood. These TCRs come from a man in his late teens or twenties in good health. The CDR3 runs from the conserved cysteine through the conserved F or W. The order of the fields is D gene, V gene, CDR3 protein. The D gene is left open where the match is weak.

NA,TRBV7-2,CASSHDRQGANVLTF
NA,TRBV28,CASKRTWDNEKLFF
TRBD2,TRBV28,CASSSLAGDTYNEQFF
NA,TRBV5-1,CASSLDAASGELFF
NA,TRBV2,CASRKADGNTEAFF
NA,TRBV4-1,CASRRGPSTNEKLFF
NA,TRBV10-3,CAIRGSYNSPLHF
NA,TRBV10-3,CAISAIEQGDNYGYTF
NA,TRBV6-1,CASSEPSRGRDQPQHF
NA,TRBV6-1,CASSDMGSHLQETQYF
TRBD1,TRBV5-4,CASSSGQQNYGYTF
TRBD1,TRBV2,CASSSWTGVETQYF
NA,TRBV19,CASSKGVGLSGNTIYF
TRBD1,TRBV5-1,CASSPDRGSGNEQFF
TRBD2,TRBV7-2,CASSSRTSGSYEQFF
NA,TRBV15,CATSRGQYSNQPQHF
NA,TRBV6-4,CASSDPDRGNTEAFF
TRBD2,TRBV4-3,CASSQLAGVLETQYF
TRBD1,TRBV10-3,CAITPGQGPYTF
TRBD1,TRBV5-1,CASSSRTGGVNEQYF
TRBD2,TRBV18,CASSPGGLAGLKDNEQFF
NA,TRBV30,CASREGYGYTF
NA,TRBV5-1,CASSLGEGSSYEQYF
NA,TRBV9,CASSVMVDNSPLHF
NA,TRBV4-3,CASSQDVQAGLGYTF
NA,TRBV11-2,CASSLVQTFNSPLHF
TRBD1,TRBV5-1,CASSLGGTGGIGELFF
NA,TRBV5-8,CASSLKVILAKNIQYF
TRBD2,TRBV29-1,CSVAGLAGETQYF
NA,TRBV29-1,CSGNAQYPNTEAFF
TRBD2,TRBV7-2,CASSLVSGAGGSSYEQYF
TRBD1,TRBV7-3,CASSPGTGINTEAFF
NA,TRBV2,CAGRTEGSSPLHF
TRBD1,TRBV7-9,CASSVSGTGGAETQYF
NA,TRBV18,CASSPPAGLYGYTF
TRBD1,TRBV7-2,CASSPRPGQVGGYTF
TRBD2,TRBV4-1,CASSPLSSSGVYEQYF
NA,TRBV4-1,CASSQEVTAGSYNEQFF
TRBD1,TRBV19,CASSTHDPGQADGYTF
NA,TRBV5-4,CASSLGIGGEYGYTF
NA,TRBV20-1,CSASSYNEQFF
NA,TRBV29-1,CSSGSGASSGSNEQFF
NA,TRBV4-3,CASSQSSPGAGANVLTF
TRBD2,TRBV19,CASSIEGRGHQETQYF
TRBD2,TRBV30,CAWSGSGVEQFF
NA,TRBV20-1,CSAREPPLHF
TRBD2,TRBV7-2,CASSFSGGETQYF
NA,TRBV18,CASSPGLGGGTEAFF
NA,TRBV6-1,CASSVTETQYF
TRBD1,TRBV7-9,CASSLAAGGIEQYF
TRBD1,TRBV30,CAWRDAGTGNYEQYF
NA,TRBV6-1,CASSGAQQRGTGELFF
NA,TRBV14,CASSIGREGGTEAFF
NA,TRBV5-4,CASSRGELMNTEAFF
NA,TRBV27,CASTLVRQGTHRNEQYF